The clone carrying this TCR beta chain was picked up one time. Its antigen is unknown. This entry comes from a study of OX40 agonist ivuxolimab in advanced cancers. Overall study findings and caveats: Both CD4+ and CD8+ T cell populations in blood had undergone clonal expansion by week 6 at 0.1 to 3.0 mg/kg. Among the least clonally expanded were partial responders at 0.1-3.0 mg/kg.

Here immunoSEQ multiplex PCR was the method, and the copy in TCRdb shows in-frame clones only, minus some. The sample gives about 69,000 clones, about three quarters of which show up once; approximately 2.5% is in the top ten. This CDR3 is 15 amino acids long. Trimming removed 1 base from V and 2 bases from J, with 12 bases in between. Per germline, CDR1 GTSNPN and CDR2 SVGIG (reference sequence). This sequence originates from an adult with an advanced solid tumor such as melanoma, head and neck, liver or kidney cancer. The chain has TRBV30 and TRBJ1-5; TRBD1 might be the D (5 bases). The specimen was CD4+ or CD8+ T cells sorted from blood, collected in a trial of the OX40 agonist ivuxolimab. CDR3 DNA sequence: TGTGCCTGGAGTGGGGACGTCTCAGGCAATCAGCCCCAGCATTTT. Translation gives CAWSGDVSGNQPQHF.